This T cell receptor beta chain was retrieved from a study of regulatory T cells in long-lasting Graves disease. Study overall: Over 5 years of antithyroid drugs plus positive TSH receptor antibodies defined persistent Graves' disease.

Study outcomes and limitations: Relative to new patients (under 1,000), persistent patients exhibited greater sharing of public clonotypes (approximately 2,800). The small sample size may have reduced accuracy.

Time point indicated: persistent/refractory GD, antithyroid drugs over 5 years with positive TRAb. Making the TCR library involved RNA that had been extracted from PBMCs. V lost 5 bases and J lost 5, with 16 bases in between. Germline values: CDR1 LNHDA, CDR2 SQIVND (reference sequence). The CDR3 has 14 residues. In the case of this clonotype: Its antigen remains unidentified.

Arm-PCR of CDR3 regions and iRepertoire HTBI primers were the basis on which TCR beta libraries were built. Via MiXCR, TCRdb re-called the multiplex PCR reads, giving one row per CDR3 protein. The repertoire includes hundreds of thousands of distinct CDR3 sequences, about 30% of them detected once, and 40% to 55% sits in the top ten. Source: peripheral blood mononuclear cells (PBMCs), taken when the disease was refractory, from a patient treated with antithyroid drugs. The chain has TRBV19 and TRBJ2-7, with D perhaps matching TRBD2 (5 bases). The clonotype originates from a female donor with Graves disease. CDR3 sequence (DNA): TGTGCCAGTAGTCGTTTAAGCGGCCCCGACGAGCAGTACTTC. It specifies CASSRLSGPDEQYF.